These 3 T cell receptor beta chains originate from one sample sequenced in a study of T cells in Graves' hyperthyroidism and ophthalmopathy. Researchers amplified the TCR beta CDR3 regions from RNA transcripts. HTBI primers were the set used in a first-round RT-PCR of the TCR CDR3. MiXCR, applied by TCRdb to the multiplex PCR reads, yields one record per CDR3 protein. The table shows approximately 210,000 distinct CDR3 sequences, with roughly 15% occurring only once. The source material was blood. These receptors all stem from a man between 45 and 60 years old with Graves' hyperthyroidism.

J is TRBJ1-1 and V is TRBV3-1, with TRBD1 identical over 9 bases. Germline V gene data show CDR1 as LGHDT and CDR2 as YNNKEL (reference sequence). There are 14 residues in the CDR3. V lost 3 bases, J lost 4 bases, and 3 bases stayed unmatched. CDR3 region: CASSHEGQGTEAFF. In nucleotides, the CDR3 is TGTGCCAGCAGCCACGAGGGACAGGGCACTGAAGCTTTCTTT.

This clonotype was counted between two and nine times. The V call is TRBV10-3, the J call TRBJ1-5; possibly TRBD1 for D (5 bases). Trimming took off 2 bases at V and 0 bases at J, with 11 bases between the two ends. In germline, CDR1 is ENHRY, CDR2 SYGVKD. The CDR3 loop spans 16 amino acids. The CDR3, as DNA: TGTGCCATCAGTGAGAGACAGCTTTATAGCAATCAGCCCCAGCATTTT. This codes for CAISERQLYSNQPQHF.

Many counts were recorded for this clonotype. The chain has TRBV11-2 and TRBJ2-5, with 14 bases identical to TRBD2. V was pared by 6 bases and J by 6 bases, with 15 bases of the junction left unmatched. CDR1 SGHAT and CDR2 FQNNGV come from the germline V gene. The CDR3 spans 18 residues. CDR3 sequence (DNA): TGTGCCAGCAGTTGGGGGGGGACTAGCGGGAGAAGGTCGAAGACCCAGTACTTC. It codes for CASSWGGTSGRRSKTQYF.